The 15 T cell receptor beta chains below all came from one sample that was sequenced in a study of blood T cell repertoires in COVID-19. TCRdb's table, derived via immunoSEQ multiplex PCR, lists solely in-frame clones and lacks some. The sample records around 180,000 clones, roughly nine tenths being singletons. Sequences were obtained from peripheral blood. Receptors originate from a man aged 55 to 70 with acute or convalescent COVID-19.

The chain is built from TRBV5-4 and TRBJ1-2; 7 nucleotides match TRBD1. After removal of 0 bases from V and 3 bases from J, the junction contained 8 bases not matched to a gene. CDR3 length: 16 residues. Germline values: CDR1 SGHNT, CDR2 YYREEE (reference sequence). Here the CDR3 reads CASSLGTGIGHYGYTF. The DNA for the CDR3 is TGTGCCAGCAGCTTGGGGACAGGAATAGGGCACTATGGCTACACCTTC. Complete variable domain (other parts from reference TRBV5-4 and TRBJ1-2): ETGVTQSPTHLIKTRGQQVTLRCSSQSGHNTVSWYQQALGQGPQFIFQYYREEENGRGNFPPRFSGLQFPNYSSELNVNALELDDSALYLCASSLGTGIGHYGYTFGSGTRLTVV.

The V call is TRBV14, the J call TRBJ1-3, with TRBD1 identical over 10 bases. V lost 0 bases and J lost 7; bases outside the gene matches: 9. The CDR3 is 17 residues long. Germline loops: CDR1 SGHDN, CDR2 FVKESK. As DNA, the CDR3 is TGTGCCAGCAGCCAAGACCCCTGGACAGGGGGAGGTAACACCATATATTTT. This sequence encodes CASSQDPWTGGGNTIYF.

The rearrangement uses TRBV30 and TRBJ1-2; D uncertain. Germline V gene data show CDR1 as GTSNPN and CDR2 as SVGIG (reference sequence). Trimming stripped 0 bases from V and 2 bases from J, with 7 bases between. The CDR3 totals 13 residues. The CDR3 sequence: CAWSVELNYGYTF. The CDR3 DNA reads TGTGCCTGGAGTGTTGAGCTCAACTATGGCTACACCTTC. Full variable domain (outside the CDR3, taken from reference TRBV30 and TRBJ1-2): SQTIHQWPATLVQPVGSPLSLECTVEGTSNPNLYWYRQAAGRGLQLLFYSVGIGQISSEVPQNLSASRPQDRQFILSSKKLLLSDSGFYLCAWSVELNYGYTFGSGTRLTVV.

The V gene is TRBV30, the J gene TRBJ1-6; D is perhaps TRBD1 (5 bases). This CDR3 region has 12 residues. V was shortened by 7 bases and J by 10 bases, with 14 bases between the two germline ends. Looked up from germline, CDR1 is GTSNPN and CDR2 is SVGIG (reference sequence). Written as DNA, the CDR3 is TGTGCCTTGGCCGGGACTGGATCACCCCTCCACTTT. Translation: CALAGTGSPLHF.

The chain carries TRBV11-2 and TRBJ1-5; TRBD1 might be the D (5 bases). CDR3 length equals 14 residues. Germline-derived CDR1 and CDR2 are SGHAT and FQNNGV. The ends were cut back, 3 bases at V and 6 bases at J, with 12 bases in the middle. The CDR3 nucleotides are TGTGCCAGCAGCTTGGGAGGGGTCGGTCAGCCCCAGCATTTT. It translates to CASSLGGVGQPQHF.

J is TRBJ1-2 and V is TRBV7-2; 9 bases line up with TRBD1. The CDR3 has 18 amino acids. J gave up 2 bases and V 2 bases, and 12 bases lay outside the gene matches. CDR1 SGHTA and CDR2 FQGNSA come from the germline V gene. CDR3 DNA: TGTGCCAGCAGCTTATTAGTGGGACAGGGCGGTTCAAACTATGGCTACACCTTC. It is translated as CASSLLVGQGGSNYGYTF.

This chain joins TRBV3-1 (or the pseudogene TRBV3-2) and TRBJ1-2; weak D call: TRBD1 (6 bases). The CDR3 runs 14 residues. Trimming stripped 0 bases from V and 6 bases from J, with 11 bases between. Germline loops: CDR1 LGHDT, CDR2 YNNKEL (reference sequence). Written as DNA, the CDR3 is TGTGCCAGCAGCCAAGAGGACAGAGGCAATGGCTACACCTTC. Translation: CASSQEDRGNGYTF.

As for this clone: One end of the junction fails to match germline, which may point to a read error. This chain connects TRBV7-8 to TRBJ2-1; 11 bases fit TRBD2. This CDR3 is built from 14 residues. Germline V lookup: CDR1 SGHVS, CDR2 FQNEAQ. CDR3 sequence reads: CASSLAGGANEQFF. CDR3 DNA: TGTGCCAGCAGCCTAGCGGGAGGAGCCAATGAGCAGTTCTTC.

The chain links TRBV24-1 to TRBJ2-1, with D hard to call. This CDR3 region has 11 residues. Germline V gene sequence: CDR1 KGHDR, CDR2 SFDVKD. Trimming removed 7 bases at V and 10 bases at J, with 10 bases between. In DNA form, the CDR3 reads TGTGCCACCAGGGGCGCGTCGGAGCAGTTCTTC. Protein product: CATRGASEQFF.

The chain is built from TRBV30 and TRBJ1-5; a weak D match, TRBD1 (5 bases). V was trimmed by 3 bases and J by 5 bases, leaving 11 bases between them. Looked up from germline, CDR1 is GTSNPN and CDR2 is SVGIG (reference sequence). The CDR3 is made up of 13 amino acids. CDR3 region: CAWSTGFDQPQHF. The CDR3 DNA is TGTGCCTGGAGCACAGGTTTCGATCAGCCCCAGCATTTT.

The CDR3: CASSSQGGPYEQYF. CDR3 nucleotides: TGTGCCAGTAGTAGTCAGGGAGGACCCTACGAGCAGTACTTC. The rearrangement uses TRBV19 and TRBJ2-7; perhaps TRBD2 as D (6 bases). V gave up 4 bases and J gave up 2 bases, with 12 bases separating them. The CDR3 covers 14 residues. Looked up from germline, CDR1 is LNHDA and CDR2 is SQIVND (reference sequence).

The chain joins TRBV5-4 to TRBJ2-1, with D possibly matching TRBD2 (6 bases). The germline V gene has CDR1 SGHNT and CDR2 YYREEE (reference sequence). The germline V and J ends were trimmed by 4 bases and 0 bases, with 17 bases remaining between them. The CDR3 spans 17 residues. CDR3 bases: TGTGCCAGCAGCCAATCAACCACTAGCTACTCCTACAATGAGCAGTTCTTC. As protein: CASSQSTTSYSYNEQFF.

The CDR3 nucleotides are TGTGCCAGCAGCCAGGCTAGCGGGGGGGCCGGCACAGATACGCAGTATTTT. Encoded protein: CASSQASGGAGTDTQYF. The chain couples TRBV9 to TRBJ2-3; 12 positions agree with TRBD2. The CDR3 is made up of 17 amino acids. V shed 4 bases and J 1 base; nucleotides not matched to a gene: 7. CDR1 SGDLS and CDR2 YYNGEE come from the germline V gene.

This clone was recorded once. The J gene is TRBJ1-2, the V gene TRBV19; TRBD1 is a possible D gene (5 bases). The CDR3 sequence is 14 residues long. Trimming cost V 5 bases and J 0 bases, with 10 bases left between them. CDR1 and CDR2 (germline): LNHDA, SQIVND (reference sequence). CDR3 in amino acids: CASSFQGPNYGYTF. CDR3 DNA sequence: TGTGCCAGTAGTTTCCAGGGCCCTAACTATGGCTACACCTTC. Using reference TRBV19 and TRBJ1-2 for the parts outside the CDR3, the full variable domain is DGGITQSPKYLFRKEGQNVTLSCEQNLNHDAMYWYRQDPGQGLRLIYYSQIVNDFQKGDIAEGYSVSREKKESFPLTVTSAQKNPTAFYLCASSFQGPNYGYTFGSGTRLTVV.

This clone was seen a single time. The rearrangement joins TRBV19 to TRBJ1-1; TRBD1 agrees at 7 bases. CDR1 is LNHDA, CDR2 SQIVND, per germline (reference sequence). CDR3 size: 14 residues. V lost 6 bases, J lost 4 bases, and 8 bases stayed unmatched. The CDR3 protein is CASSNGQDGTEAFF. In DNA, the CDR3 is TGTGCCAGTAGCAATGGACAGGACGGCACTGAAGCTTTCTTT. The full variable domain, rest sourced from reference TRBV19 and TRBJ1-1, is DGGITQSPKYLFRKEGQNVTLSCEQNLNHDAMYWYRQDPGQGLRLIYYSQIVNDFQKGDIAEGYSVSREKKESFPLTVTSAQKNPTAFYLCASSNGQDGTEAFFGQGTRLTVV.